The 20 T cell receptor beta chains below were found in one sample sequenced in a study of shared clonotypes between healthy human individuals. Sequencing used immunoSEQ multiplex PCR; TCRdb keeps in-frame clones, though not all of them. The sample has some 2.3 million clones; approximately 95% are singletons. The source material was naive CD4+ T cells from PBMCs. Subset denoted: CD45RA+ positively selected. All receptors derive from a man between 18 and 29 years old in good health. Some clones in this sample may be carry-over from other donors' samples.

This chain uses TRBV2 with TRBJ1-1; D possibly corresponds to TRBD1 (5 bases). Between the trimmed V and J ends, which lost 6 bases and 5 bases, there was a span of 19 bases. The CDR3 has 15 residues. Germline V gene data show CDR1 as SNHLY and CDR2 as FYNNEI. The CDR3 here is CASRKETVGGTEAFF. DNA of the CDR3: TGTGCCAGCAGGAAGGAGACAGTCGGCGGGACTGAAGCTTTCTTT.

The CDR3: CASSPQAIEQFF. The CDR3 DNA reads as TGTGCCAGCAGCCCTCAGGCCATAGAGCAGTTCTTC. The rearrangement uses TRBV7-2 and TRBJ2-1; D is undetermined. V was pared by 5 bases and J by 10 bases, with 12 bases between. The CDR3 runs to 12 residues. Germline-derived CDR1 and CDR2 are SGHTA and FQGNSA.

The V call is TRBV7-3, the J call TRBJ1-1, with no clear D. The V end was cut by 3 bases, the J end by 5 bases, with 10 bases between. CDR1 is SGHTA, CDR2 FQGTGA, per germline. The CDR3 consists of 13 residues. The CDR3 region has the DNA TGTGCCAGCAGCTTGACGGAAAGGACTGAAGCTTTCTTT. It codes for CASSLTERTEAFF.

The chain joins TRBV5-5 to TRBJ1-4; D gene unclear. The CDR3 has 13 residues. V gave up 5 bases and J gave up 8 bases, with 13 bases separating them. Per germline, CDR1 SGHKS and CDR2 YYEKEE (reference sequence). This CDR3 is CASSTGVGEKLFF. The CDR3 DNA sequence: TGTGCCAGCAGTACCGGTGTGGGGGAAAAACTGTTTTTT.

The chain links TRBV7-9 to TRBJ2-2; possible D gene TRBD1, 5 bases. V lost 6 bases to trimming and J lost 7 bases, with 21 bases between them. Looked up from germline, CDR1 is SEHNR and CDR2 is FQNEAQ (reference sequence). This CDR3 comprises 16 residues. The CDR3 bases are TGTGCCAGCAGAAGGCGTTTAGGGTCAGACAGCGGGGAGCTGTTTTTT. As protein: CASRRRLGSDSGELFF. Together with reference TRBV7-9 and TRBJ2-2, the CDR3 gives the full variable domain: DTGVSQNPRHKITKRGQNVTFRCDPISEHNRLYWYRQTLGQGPEFLTYFQNEAQLEKSRLLSDRFSAERPKGSFSTLEIQRTEQGDSAMYLCASRRRLGSDSGELFFGEGSRLTVL.

Comments on this clone: The same CDR3 also results from other DNA sequences found in this sample. The rearrangement uses TRBV7-9 and TRBJ2-2; no reliable D call. There are 13 residues in the CDR3. CDR1 SEHNR and CDR2 FQNEAQ come from the germline V gene (reference sequence). V lost 3 bases and J 1 base, leaving 3 bases between the germline ends. DNA of the CDR3: TGTGCCAGCAGCTTCAAGAACACCGGGGAGCTGTTTTTT. Encoded protein: CASSFKNTGELFF.

V and J are TRBV10-3 and TRBJ2-2, with TRBD1 identical over 10 bases. V lost 11 bases to trimming and J lost 3 bases; unmatched junction nucleotides: 6. CDR3 size: 14 residues. CDR1 and CDR2 from the germline V gene are ENHRY and SYGVKD. The CDR3 spells CAAGQGGDTGELFF. The CDR3 DNA reads as TGTGCCGCAGGACAGGGGGGAGACACCGGGGAGCTGTTTTTT.

This clone was found once. This rearrangement joins TRBV5-1 to TRBJ2-1; D tentatively reads TRBD1 or TRBD2 (5 bases each). CDR1 is SGHRS, CDR2 YFSETQ, per germline. The CDR3 extends over 14 amino acids. V lost 4 bases and J 5 bases, leaving 13 bases between the germline ends. CDR3 residues: CASSITGRDNEQFF. For the CDR3, the DNA is TGCGCCAGCAGCATAACGGGGCGCGACAATGAGCAGTTCTTC.

The chain is built from TRBV27 and TRBJ2-4, with D perhaps assigned TRBD1 or TRBD2 (5 bases each). With 4 bases removed from V and 1 base from J, the gap between germline ends came to 14 bases. This CDR3 comprises 16 residues. Germline assignment: CDR1 MNHEY and CDR2 SMNVEV (reference sequence). CDR3: CASSSPSRDAKNIQYF. DNA for the CDR3: TGTGCCAGCAGTTCCCCTTCTCGGGACGCCAAAAACATTCAGTACTTC.

CDR3 in DNA: TGTGCCTGGAGGCTAACAGGGTCCAGAAACACCATATATTTT. This codes for CAWRLTGSRNTIYF. The chain combines TRBV30 with TRBJ1-3, with D perhaps TRBD1 (6 bases). The CDR3 is 14 amino acids. The germline gives CDR1 GTSNPN, CDR2 SVGIG (reference sequence). V was trimmed by 3 bases and J by 5 bases, leaving 14 bases between them.

The rearrangement uses TRBV4-1 and TRBJ2-3; D is ambiguous. CDR3 length equals 12 residues. V was trimmed by 8 bases and J by 3 bases, leaving 9 bases between them. From germline, CDR1 is MGHRA and CDR2 YSYEKL. The CDR3 reads CASGSSTDTQYF. The CDR3 DNA reads as TGCGCCAGCGGTTCAAGTACAGATACGCAGTATTTT.

V and J are TRBV11-2 and TRBJ1-4; a possible D gene is TRBD1 (6 bases). The CDR3 spans 15 residues. Trimming took off 3 bases at V and 7 bases at J, with 15 bases between the two ends. Germline values: CDR1 SGHAT, CDR2 FQNNGV. CDR3 residues: CASSFRNQGSEKLFF. CDR3 bases: TGTGCCAGCAGCTTCCGAAACCAGGGGAGTGAAAAACTGTTTTTT.

The chain joins TRBV7-2 to TRBJ2-7, with D possibly matching TRBD2 (5 bases). The germline V gene encodes CDR1 SGHTA and CDR2 FQGNSA. V was shortened by 1 base and J by 4 bases, with 11 bases between the two germline ends. The CDR3 covers 14 residues. Here the CDR3 DNA reads TGTGCCAGCAGCTTAGGAGGGCCTGGGTACGAGCAGTACTTC. Translated, it gives CASSLGGPGYEQYF. Drawing the rest from reference TRBV7-2 and TRBJ2-7, the complete variable domain is GAGVSQSPSNKVTEKGKDVELRCDPISGHTALYWYRQSLGQGLEFLIYFQGNSAPDKSGLPSDRFSAERTGGSVSTLTIQRTQQEDSAVYLCASSLGGPGYEQYFGPGTRLTVT.

The DNA for the CDR3 is TGTGCCACCGAATTACAGGGAGGAGGTGAAAAACTGTTTTTT. Its protein is CATELQGGGEKLFF. The rearrangement joins TRBV7-9 to TRBJ1-4; the D gene is possibly TRBD1 (6 bases). This CDR3 is 14 amino acids long. Deletions cut 10 bases from V and 7 bases from J, with 19 bases between. Germline V CDR1 and CDR2: SEHNR, FQNEAQ (reference sequence).

This chain uses TRBV5-1 with TRBJ2-5; D gene uncertain. TRBJ2-7 explains the end of the DNA better; the J call may be wrong. CDR3 length equals 14 residues. Germline V CDR1 and CDR2: SGHRS, YFSETQ. CDR3 sequence (DNA): TGCGCCAGCAGCTTGCCCGCGAGCTCCTACGAGCAGTACTTC. Amino acid sequence: CASSLPASSYEQYF.

The V gene is TRBV7-9, the J gene TRBJ2-1; 7 nucleotides align to TRBD1. This CDR3 spans 16 amino acids. V was pared by 5 bases and J by 5 bases, with 12 bases of the junction left unmatched. Germline V gene sequence: CDR1 SEHNR, CDR2 FQNEAQ (reference sequence). CDR3 loop: CASSLLGQVLNNEQFF. For the CDR3, the DNA is TGTGCCAGCAGCCTACTTGGACAGGTACTTAACAATGAGCAGTTCTTC.

V is TRBV7-2 and J is TRBJ2-2; D may correspond to TRBD1 or TRBD2 (5 bases each). The CDR3 is 17 amino acids. CDR1 SGHTA and CDR2 FQGNSA come from the germline V gene. Trimming cost V 2 bases and J 3 bases, with 16 bases left between them. The CDR3 DNA sequence: TGTGCCAGCAGCTTACTCGTAGGCAGGGAGTACACCGGGGAGCTGTTTTTT. This sequence encodes CASSLLVGREYTGELFF.

This clone was found once. This chain connects TRBV5-1 to TRBJ2-1, with TRBD2 identical over 15 bases. Germline V CDR1 and CDR2: SGHRS, YFSETQ. The CDR3 length is 17 residues. The J segment lost 7 bases and the V segment lost 5 bases, leaving 10 bases of the junction unmatched. The CDR3 spells CASSPIPGTSGRNEQFF. For the CDR3, the DNA is TGCGCCAGCAGTCCGATCCCCGGGACTAGCGGGAGGAATGAGCAGTTCTTC.

The gene calls are TRBV7-2 and TRBJ1-1; D is unclear. Trimming cost V 5 bases and J 7 bases, with 8 bases left between them. This CDR3 has 11 residues. CDR1 and CDR2 (germline): SGHTA, FQGNSA. CDR3 loop: CASSQTYEAFF. CDR3 nucleotide sequence: TGTGCCAGCAGCCAAACATATGAAGCTTTCTTT.

The chain carries TRBV7-9 and TRBJ2-3, with 10 bases aligning to TRBD2. The germline CDR1 and CDR2 sequences are SEHNR and FQNEAQ (reference sequence). V lost 4 bases and J lost 0; bases outside the gene matches: 4. This CDR3 is built from 16 residues. The CDR3 bases are TGTGCCAGCAGCTCGGGACTAGCGCAAAGCACAGATACGCAGTATTTT. Encoded protein: CASSSGLAQSTDTQYF.